What follows are 22 T cell receptor beta chains derived from one specimen sequenced in a study of blood T cell repertoires in COVID-19 (dated by TCRdb to 2018 to 2020). Libraries were built with the immunoSEQ multiplex PCR assay. TCRdb's version of the immuneACCESS table is confined to in-frame rearrangements and falls short of the full clone set. An unresolved V gene accounts for under half of the shortfall where checked; the remainder is of unknown origin. In this sample the table shows more than 150,000 clones, about nine tenths of which occur a single time. The ten largest clones add up to 6.7% of the sample. The source material was peripheral blood. These receptor sequences come from a man between 35 and 55 years old with acute or convalescent COVID-19.

This clone occurred a few times. The chain is built from TRBV5-1 and TRBJ2-7, with D possibly TRBD1 on 6 matching bases. Trimming took off 1 base at V and 5 bases at J, with 13 bases between the two ends. The germline V gene has CDR1 SGHRS and CDR2 YFSETQ. The CDR3 totals 14 residues. The CDR3 is CASSLYTGFDEQYF. Written as DNA, the CDR3 is TGCGCCAGCAGCTTGTATACAGGGTTCGACGAGCAGTACTTC.

The chain couples TRBV5-1 to TRBJ2-7, with 7 bases aligning to TRBD1. Germline CDR1 and CDR2: SGHRS and YFSETQ. J lost 3 bases, V lost 3 bases, and 9 bases had no gene match. This CDR3 comprises 15 residues. CDR3 protein: CASSWSGTVGYEQYF. DNA of the CDR3: TGCGCCAGCAGCTGGTCCGGGACAGTCGGCTACGAGCAGTACTTC.

This clone came up a few times. The chain employs TRBV7-9 and TRBJ1-1; a weak D match, TRBD1 (6 bases). Trimming removed 5 bases from V and 1 base from J, with 8 bases in between. The CDR3 contains 13 residues. Looked up from germline, CDR1 is SEHNR and CDR2 is FQNEAQ (reference sequence). Here the CDR3 DNA reads TGTGCCAGCAGCCTGACAGGGAACACTGAAGCTTTCTTT. Translation: CASSLTGNTEAFF.

The gene calls are TRBV12-3 or TRBV12-4 and TRBJ1-1; D remains ambiguous. The CDR3 is 12 amino acids. V was pared by 3 bases and J by 7 bases, with 9 bases between. The CDR3: CASSLFEGEAFF. In DNA form, the CDR3 reads TGTGCCAGCAGTTTGTTTGAGGGTGAAGCTTTCTTT.

In DNA form, the CDR3 reads TGTGCCAGCAGTGCCGAGGAAGGGACTAACAATGAGCAGTTCTTC. As protein: CASSAEEGTNNEQFF. The rearrangement uses TRBV6-4 and TRBJ2-1; 7 bases are shared with TRBD2. Germline V CDR1 and CDR2: MRHNA, SNTAGT. J lost 5 bases, V lost 4 bases, and 8 bases had no gene match. CDR3 length: 15 amino acids.

The chain links TRBV30 to TRBJ1-2; 8 nucleotides match TRBD1. Germline CDR1 GTSNPN, CDR2 SVGIG (reference sequence). This CDR3 has 15 residues. V gave up 0 bases and J gave up 4 bases; unmatched junction bases: 7. Here the CDR3 reads CAWSVQGAQGYGYTF. CDR3 in DNA: TGTGCCTGGAGTGTTCAGGGGGCTCAGGGCTATGGCTACACCTTC.

The CDR3 sequence is CASSSERGYTF. CDR3 sequence (DNA): TGTGCCAGCAGCTCCGAGCGCGGCTACACCTTC. The chain couples TRBV7-9 to TRBJ1-2, with unresolved D. V lost 4 bases, J lost 8 bases, and 8 bases lay in between. Germline V gene sequence: CDR1 SEHNR, CDR2 FQNEAQ (reference sequence). This CDR3 has 11 residues. Variable domain in full (rest from reference TRBV7-9 and TRBJ1-2): DTGVSQNPRHKITKRGQNVTFRCDPISEHNRLYWYRQTLGQGPEFLTYFQNEAQLEKSRLLSDRFSAERPKGSFSTLEIQRTEQGDSAMYLCASSSERGYTFGSGTRLTVV.

This chain links TRBV9 with TRBJ2-7, with D maybe TRBD2 (5 bases). Germline CDR1 reads SGDLS; CDR2 reads YYNGEE. V gave up 0 bases and J gave up 2 bases, with 12 bases separating them. There are 15 residues in the CDR3. CDR3 region: CASSVAGGLTYEQYF. CDR3 nucleotides: TGTGCCAGCAGCGTAGCGGGCGGACTTACCTACGAGCAGTACTTC.

The chain joins TRBV11-2 to TRBJ1-2; D gene ambiguous. The germline gives CDR1 SGHAT, CDR2 FQNNGV. The V gene lost 6 bases and the J gene lost 0 bases, with 17 bases spanning the gap. The CDR3 has 16 amino acids. Here the CDR3 reads CASRLGKGTTNYGYTF. CDR3 DNA: TGTGCCAGCAGACTAGGGAAAGGCACTACTAACTATGGCTACACCTTC.

V usage is TRBV10-2 and J usage is TRBJ1-6; D is unresolved. This CDR3 has 16 amino acids. Germline V gene lookup returns CDR1 WSHSY and CDR2 SAAADI. Trimming pared 5 bases from V and 7 bases from J, leaving 18 bases between. In DNA, the CDR3 is TGCGCCAGCAGTCCGACTTCGGGCGGGGTCAATTCACCCCTCCACTTT. It yields the protein CASSPTSGGVNSPLHF.

This chain joins TRBV2 and TRBJ1-1; D uncertain. Germline CDR1 reads SNHLY; CDR2 reads FYNNEI. This CDR3 is built from 11 residues. V was cut by 1 base and J by 12 bases, with 9 bases left in between. The DNA for the CDR3 is TGTGCCAGCAGTGAAGGAGGGAGAACTTTCTTT. Protein product: CASSEGGRTFF.

This clone was counted once. J is TRBJ1-1 and V is TRBV30; D not certain. CDR1 GTSNPN and CDR2 SVGIG come from the germline V gene (reference sequence). This CDR3 contains 13 residues. Trimming removed 4 bases from V and 1 base from J, with 10 bases in between. In DNA form, the CDR3 reads TGTGCCTGGAACCCGGGAACGAACACTGAAGCTTTCTTT. It encodes CAWNPGTNTEAFF.

This clone was seen only once. The gene calls are TRBV10-3 and TRBJ2-7; 11 nucleotides align to TRBD1. Per germline, CDR1 ENHRY and CDR2 SYGVKD. CDR3 length equals 16 residues. Trimming removed 4 bases from V and 2 bases from J; junction bases left unmatched: 7. The CDR3 nucleotides read TGTGCCATCAGTGGGGACGGGACAGGGGGAACCTACGAGCAGTACTTC. Its protein product is CAISGDGTGGTYEQYF.

This clone was found a few times. CDR3 loop: CASRGGQGRTRTEAFF. The CDR3 nucleotides read TGCGCCAGCAGAGGTGGACAGGGAAGAACAAGGACTGAAGCTTTCTTT. The chain recombines TRBV10-1 with TRBJ1-1; 8 bases agree with TRBD1. This CDR3 has 16 residues. Germline V gene sequence: CDR1 WNHNN, CDR2 SYGVQD (reference sequence). J lost 5 bases, V lost 6 bases, and 14 bases had no gene match.

This chain joins TRBV5-1 and TRBJ2-1; TRBD2 matches at 10 bases. The trim removed 3 bases at V and 0 bases at J, leaving 0 bases unmatched. The CDR3 runs 15 residues. The germline V gene encodes CDR1 SGHRS and CDR2 YFSETQ. The CDR3 region has the DNA TGCGCCAGCAGCTCTAGCGGGAGCTCCTACAATGAGCAGTTCTTC. Amino acid sequence: CASSSSGSSYNEQFF.

This chain links TRBV11-2 with TRBJ1-4, with a weak D call TRBD1 (5 bases). V was trimmed by 1 base and J by 0 bases, leaving 12 bases between them. The germline V gene has CDR1 SGHAT and CDR2 FQNNGV. This CDR3 region has 17 residues. CDR3 bases: TGTGCCAGCAGCTTAGTTCAGGGACTTGCAACTAATGAAAAACTGTTTTTT. It yields the protein CASSLVQGLATNEKLFF.

The rearrangement uses TRBV30 and TRBJ1-3; D is unresolved. This CDR3 is built from 15 residues. V lost 1 base, J lost 2 bases, and 12 bases lay in between. Germline V lookup: CDR1 GTSNPN, CDR2 SVGIG (reference sequence). For the CDR3, the DNA is TGTGCCTGGAGTGGTGTGGCAGAAACTGGAAACACCATATATTTT. Translating it yields CAWSGVAETGNTIYF.

This rearrangement joins TRBV7-3 to TRBJ2-2, with a tentative D call TRBD1 (5 bases). CDR3 length: 16 residues. Trimming stripped 2 bases from V and 4 bases from J, with 14 bases between. Germline V CDR1 and CDR2: SGHTA, FQGTGA. CDR3 in amino acids: CASSLDGASGTGELFF. CDR3 DNA sequence: TGTGCCAGCAGCTTAGATGGGGCGTCGGGCACCGGGGAGCTGTTTTTT. Using reference TRBV7-3 and TRBJ2-2 for the parts outside the CDR3, the full variable domain is GAGVSQTPSNKVTEKGKYVELRCDPISGHTALYWYRQSLGQGPEFLIYFQGTGAADDSGLPNDRFFAVRPEGSVSTLKIQRTERGDSAVYLCASSLDGASGTGELFFGEGSRLTVL.

This clone showed up just once. This CDR3 is CASSLSGTGGQPQHF. The CDR3 nucleotides read TGTGCCAGCAGTTTATCGGGCACAGGGGGTCAGCCCCAGCATTTT. The chain has TRBV27 and TRBJ1-5; 8 bases agree with TRBD1. V was clipped by 0 bases and J by 6 bases; unmatched bases: 4. The V gene's germline CDR1 is MNHEY and CDR2 SMNVEV (reference sequence). This CDR3 contains 15 residues.

The genes are TRBV30 and TRBJ1-1; TRBD1 matches at 7 bases. Germline CDR1 and CDR2: GTSNPN and SVGIG (reference sequence). The length of the CDR3 is 14 residues. V dropped 2 bases and J dropped 1; count of bases not matched to a gene: 4. The CDR3 is CAWSTGAWNTEAFF. The DNA of the CDR3 is TGTGCCTGGAGTACAGGGGCTTGGAACACTGAAGCTTTCTTT.

The gene calls are TRBV3-1 (or the pseudogene TRBV3-2) and TRBJ2-7; 9 bases line up with TRBD1. CDR1 LGHDT and CDR2 YNNKEL come from the germline V gene (reference sequence). The CDR3 is made up of 16 amino acids. Losses at the gene ends were 0 bases for V and 4 bases for J; bases not matched to a gene: 7. This chain's CDR3 is CASSQDWGQGFYEQYF. CDR3 coding DNA: TGTGCCAGCAGCCAAGATTGGGGACAGGGATTTTACGAGCAGTACTTC.

CDR3 residues: CASKKTGDPHQPQHF. Written as DNA, the CDR3 is TGTGCCAGCAAAAAAACAGGGGATCCGCATCAGCCCCAGCATTTT. The J gene is TRBJ1-5, the V gene TRBV6-5; 7 bases fit TRBD1. CDR1 MNHEY and CDR2 SVGAGI come from the germline V gene. The CDR3 is 15 amino acids. V lost 7 bases, J lost 5 bases, and 11 bases stayed unmatched.